This T cell receptor (beta chain) was recorded in a study of blood T cell repertoires in COVID-19. CDR3 size: 19 residues. The V segment lost 3 bases and the J segment 4 bases; nucleotides outside the gene matches: 18. CDR1 LGHDT and CDR2 YNNKEL come from the germline V gene (reference sequence). Assay: immunoSEQ multiplex PCR; the TCRdb copy retains only in-frame clones and omits some. The data contain some 120,000 clones, around four fifths of them singletons. Sample: peripheral blood. This chain joins TRBV3-1 (or the pseudogene TRBV3-2) and TRBJ2-3; the match to TRBD1 covers 8 bases. The receptor's source is a man aged 65 to 79 with active or convalescent COVID-19. This CDR3 reads CASSHTYPMTGDGSDTQYF. CDR3 in DNA: TGTGCCAGCAGCCATACATATCCCATGACAGGGGATGGATCAGATACGCAGTATTTT.